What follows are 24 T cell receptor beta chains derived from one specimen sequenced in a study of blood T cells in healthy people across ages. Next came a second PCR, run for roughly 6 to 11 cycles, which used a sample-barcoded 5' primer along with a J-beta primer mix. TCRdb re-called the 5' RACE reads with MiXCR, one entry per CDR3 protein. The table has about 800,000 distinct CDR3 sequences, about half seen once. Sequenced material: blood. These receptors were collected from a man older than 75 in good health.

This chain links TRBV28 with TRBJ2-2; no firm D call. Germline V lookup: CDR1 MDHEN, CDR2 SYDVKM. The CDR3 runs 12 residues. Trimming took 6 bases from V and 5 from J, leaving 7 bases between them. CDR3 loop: CASRSPTGELFF. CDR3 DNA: TGTGCCAGCAGATCCCCGACCGGGGAGCTGTTTTTT.

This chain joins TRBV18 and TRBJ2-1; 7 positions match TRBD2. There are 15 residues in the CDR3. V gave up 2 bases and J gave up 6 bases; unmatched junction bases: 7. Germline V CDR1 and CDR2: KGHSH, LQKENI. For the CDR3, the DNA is TGTGCCAGCTCACCAAAAAGCGGGGCGGGCAATGAGCAGTTCTTC. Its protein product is CASSPKSGAGNEQFF.

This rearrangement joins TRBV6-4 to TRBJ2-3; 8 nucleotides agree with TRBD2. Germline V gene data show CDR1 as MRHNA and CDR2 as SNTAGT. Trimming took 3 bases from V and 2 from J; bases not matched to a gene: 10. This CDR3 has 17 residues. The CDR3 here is CASSEPRAGVTTDTQYF. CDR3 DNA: TGTGCCAGCAGTGAACCGCGAGCGGGAGTTACCACAGATACGCAGTATTTT.

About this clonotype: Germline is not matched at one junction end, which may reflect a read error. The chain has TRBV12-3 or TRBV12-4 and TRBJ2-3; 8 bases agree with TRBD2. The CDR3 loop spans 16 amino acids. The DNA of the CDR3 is TGTACCAGCAGTTTTGCTACTAGCGGAGGGGCAGATACGCAGTATTTT. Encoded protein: CTSSFATSGGADTQYF.

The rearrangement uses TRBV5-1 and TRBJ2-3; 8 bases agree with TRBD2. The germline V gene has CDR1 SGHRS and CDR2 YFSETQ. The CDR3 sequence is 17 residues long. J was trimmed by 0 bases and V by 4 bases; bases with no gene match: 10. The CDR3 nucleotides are TGCGCCAGCAGCGTCGGAGGAAGCGGGGGAAGCACAGATACGCAGTATTTT. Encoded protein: CASSVGGSGGSTDTQYF.

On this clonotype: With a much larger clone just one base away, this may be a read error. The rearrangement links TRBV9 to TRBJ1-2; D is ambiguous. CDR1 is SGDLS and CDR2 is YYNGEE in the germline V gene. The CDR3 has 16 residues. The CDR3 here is CTSSVYLRASNNGYTF. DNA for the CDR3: TGTACCAGCAGCGTATATTTGAGGGCCTCAAACAACGGCTACACCTTC.

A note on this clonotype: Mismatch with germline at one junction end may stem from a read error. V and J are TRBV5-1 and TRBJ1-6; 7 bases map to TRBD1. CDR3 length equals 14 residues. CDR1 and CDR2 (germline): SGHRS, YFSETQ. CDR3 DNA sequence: TGCGCCAGCAGCCCCGGGACAGCGAATTCACCCCCCCACTTT. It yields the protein CASSPGTANSPPHF.

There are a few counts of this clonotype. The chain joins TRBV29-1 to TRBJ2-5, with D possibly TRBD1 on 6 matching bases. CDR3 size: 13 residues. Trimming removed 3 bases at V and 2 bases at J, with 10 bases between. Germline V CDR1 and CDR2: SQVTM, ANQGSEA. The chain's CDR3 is CSVDRGHQETQYF. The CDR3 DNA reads TGCAGCGTTGACAGGGGCCATCAAGAGACCCAGTACTTC.

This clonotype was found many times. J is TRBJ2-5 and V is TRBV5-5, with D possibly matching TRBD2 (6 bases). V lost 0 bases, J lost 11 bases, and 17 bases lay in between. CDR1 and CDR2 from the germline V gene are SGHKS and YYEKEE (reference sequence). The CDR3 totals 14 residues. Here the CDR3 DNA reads TGTGCCAGCAGCTTGGGACTAGTTAACGAGGAGCAGTACTTC. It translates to CASSLGLVNEEQYF.

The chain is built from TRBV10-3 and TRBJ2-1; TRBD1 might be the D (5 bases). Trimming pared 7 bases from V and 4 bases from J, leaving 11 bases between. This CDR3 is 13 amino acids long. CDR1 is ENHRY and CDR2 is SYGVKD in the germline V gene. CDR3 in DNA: TGTGCCATCACTACCGACAGTTACAATGAGCAGTTCTTC. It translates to CAITTDSYNEQFF.

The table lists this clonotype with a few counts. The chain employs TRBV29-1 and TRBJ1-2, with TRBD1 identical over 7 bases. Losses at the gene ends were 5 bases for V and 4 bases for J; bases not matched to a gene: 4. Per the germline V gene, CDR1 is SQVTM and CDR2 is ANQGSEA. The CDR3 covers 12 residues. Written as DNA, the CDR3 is TGCAGCGTTCTACAGGGGATCTATGGCTACACCTTC. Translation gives CSVLQGIYGYTF.

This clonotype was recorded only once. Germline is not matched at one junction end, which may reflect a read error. The CDR3 region has the DNA TGTGCCAGCAGCAGCAATTGGGGACTACAACAAGAGGCCCAGTACTTC. Its protein product is CASSSNWGLQQEAQYF. The rearrangement uses TRBV12-3 or TRBV12-4 and TRBJ2-5, with TRBD2 matching over 7 bases. The CDR3 extends over 16 amino acids.

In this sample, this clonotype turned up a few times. The chain's CDR3 is CAWSLRPGETQYF. The CDR3 DNA reads as TGTGCCTGGAGCTTAAGGCCAGGGGAGACCCAGTACTTC. V and J are TRBV30 and TRBJ2-5; possible D gene TRBD1, 5 bases. Trimming took off 3 bases at V and 5 bases at J, with 13 bases between the two ends. CDR1 is GTSNPN and CDR2 is SVGIG in the germline V gene (reference sequence). The CDR3 consists of 13 residues.

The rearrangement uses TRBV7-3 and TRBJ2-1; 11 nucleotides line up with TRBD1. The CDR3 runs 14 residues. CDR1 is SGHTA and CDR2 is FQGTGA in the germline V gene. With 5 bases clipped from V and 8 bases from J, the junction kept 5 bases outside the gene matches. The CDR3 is CASSRGQGVYEQFF. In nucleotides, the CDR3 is TGTGCCAGCAGCCGGGGACAGGGGGTATATGAGCAGTTCTTC. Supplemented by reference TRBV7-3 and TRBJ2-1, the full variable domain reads GAGVSQTPSNKVTEKGKYVELRCDPISGHTALYWYRQSLGQGPEFLIYFQGTGAADDSGLPNDRFFAVRPEGSVSTLKIQRTERGDSAVYLCASSRGQGVYEQFFGPGTRLTVL.

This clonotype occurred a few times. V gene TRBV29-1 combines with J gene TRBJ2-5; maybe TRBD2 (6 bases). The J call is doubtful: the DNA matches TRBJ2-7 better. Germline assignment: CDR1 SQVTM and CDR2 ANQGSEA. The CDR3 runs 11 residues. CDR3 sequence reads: CSVRDFGEQYF. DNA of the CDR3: TGCAGCGTCCGGGACTTTGGCGAGCAGTACTTC.

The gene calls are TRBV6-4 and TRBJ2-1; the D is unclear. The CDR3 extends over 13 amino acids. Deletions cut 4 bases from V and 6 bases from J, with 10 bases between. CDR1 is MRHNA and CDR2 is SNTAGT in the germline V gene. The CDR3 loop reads CASSVNILNEQFF. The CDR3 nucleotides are TGTGCCAGCAGTGTAAACATACTCAATGAGCAGTTCTTC.

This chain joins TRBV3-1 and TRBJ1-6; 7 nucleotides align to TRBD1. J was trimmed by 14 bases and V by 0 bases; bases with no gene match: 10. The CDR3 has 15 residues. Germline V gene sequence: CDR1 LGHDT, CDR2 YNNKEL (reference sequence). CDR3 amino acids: CASSQDHKTGFALHF. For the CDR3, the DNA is TGTGCCAGCAGCCAAGATCATAAGACAGGGTTCGCCCTCCACTTT. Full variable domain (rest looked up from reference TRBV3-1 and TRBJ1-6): DTAVSQTPKYLVTQMGNDKSIKCEQNLGHDTMYWYKQDSKKFLKIMFSYNNKELIINETVPNRFSPKSPDKAHLNLHINSLELGDSAVYFCASSQDHKTGFALHFGNGTRLTVT.

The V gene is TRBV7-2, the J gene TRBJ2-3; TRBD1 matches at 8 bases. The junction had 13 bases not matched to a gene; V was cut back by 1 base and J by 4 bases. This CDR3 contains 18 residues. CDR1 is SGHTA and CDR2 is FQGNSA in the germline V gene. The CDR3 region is CASSLVSQGQVPPDTQYF. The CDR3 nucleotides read TGTGCCAGCAGCTTAGTATCACAGGGACAGGTTCCACCAGATACGCAGTATTTT. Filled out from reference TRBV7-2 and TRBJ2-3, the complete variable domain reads GAGVSQSPSNKVTEKGKDVELRCDPISGHTALYWYRQSLGQGLEFLIYFQGNSAPDKSGLPSDRFSAERTGGSVSTLTIQRTQQEDSAVYLCASSLVSQGQVPPDTQYFGPGTRLTVL.

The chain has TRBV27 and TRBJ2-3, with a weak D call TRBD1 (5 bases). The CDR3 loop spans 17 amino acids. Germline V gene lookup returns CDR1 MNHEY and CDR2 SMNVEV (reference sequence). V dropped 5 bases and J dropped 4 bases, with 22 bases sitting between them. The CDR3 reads CASSPHRGQGGADTQYF. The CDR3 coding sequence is TGTGCCAGCAGTCCGCACCGAGGTCAGGGTGGGGCAGATACGCAGTATTTT.

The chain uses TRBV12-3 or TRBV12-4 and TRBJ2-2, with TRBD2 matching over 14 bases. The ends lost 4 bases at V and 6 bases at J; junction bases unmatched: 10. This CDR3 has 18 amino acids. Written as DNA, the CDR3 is TGTGCCAGCAGTTCCCCCCCGGGACTAGCGGGAGTACCCGGGGAGCTGTTTTTT. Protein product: CASSSPPGLAGVPGELFF.

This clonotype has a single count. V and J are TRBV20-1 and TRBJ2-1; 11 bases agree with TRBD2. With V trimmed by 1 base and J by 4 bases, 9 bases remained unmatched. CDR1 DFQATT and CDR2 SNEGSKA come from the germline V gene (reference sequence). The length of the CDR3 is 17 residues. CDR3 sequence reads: CSARAQLAGGFYNEQFF. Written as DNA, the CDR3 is TGCAGTGCTAGAGCCCAGCTAGCGGGAGGCTTTTACAATGAGCAGTTCTTC.

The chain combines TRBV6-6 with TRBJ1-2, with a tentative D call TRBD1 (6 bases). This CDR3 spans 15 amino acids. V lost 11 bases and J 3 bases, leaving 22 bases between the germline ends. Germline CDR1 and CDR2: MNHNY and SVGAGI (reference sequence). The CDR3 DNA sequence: TGTGCCGTGCTGCGGATCATACAGGGTTACTATGGCTACACCTTC. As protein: CAVLRIIQGYYGYTF.

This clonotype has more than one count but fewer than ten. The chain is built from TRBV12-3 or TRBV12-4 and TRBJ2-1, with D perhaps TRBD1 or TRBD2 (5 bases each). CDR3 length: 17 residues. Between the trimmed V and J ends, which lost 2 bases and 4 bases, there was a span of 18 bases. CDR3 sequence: CASSLIVAGGGYNEQFF. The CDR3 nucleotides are TGTGCCAGCAGTTTAATAGTAGCCGGTGGGGGATACAATGAGCAGTTCTTC.

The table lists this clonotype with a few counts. Here the CDR3 DNA reads TGCAGCGTTGAAGAGGCCATAGCAGGGTCTGGCTACACCTTC. It encodes CSVEEAIAGSGYTF. The chain couples TRBV29-1 to TRBJ1-2; D perhaps matches TRBD1 (5 bases). Germline V gene data show CDR1 as SQVTM and CDR2 as ANQGSEA. The CDR3 totals 14 residues. The V end was cut by 0 bases, the J end by 7 bases, with 15 bases between.